Listed below are T cell receptor beta chains from one sample, sequenced in a study of tissue T cells after allogeneic stem cell transplantation. Sequencing used immunoSEQ multiplex PCR; TCRdb keeps in-frame clones, though not all of them. The sample carries over 4,500 clones, 55% to 75% recorded once. The sequences come from tissue from the colon, collected at autopsy. The receptors here all came from a female donor at least 60 years old with lung cancer. The CDR3 runs from the conserved cysteine through the conserved F or W. D genes are given only for firm matches. Part of the rows lack a size; the others show once, few, many or a class for expanded clones.

J	size	V	D	CDR3	DNA
TRBJ1-6	NA	TRBV7-9	TRBD1	CASSQGTGFYNSPLHF	TGTGCCAGCAGCCAGGGGACAGGGTTTTATAATTCACCCCTCCACTTT
TRBJ1-2	NA	TRBV9	TRBD1	CASSPSATGAITYTF	TGTGCCAGCAGCCCCTCGGCGACAGGGGCGATCACCTACACCTTC
TRBJ2-1	few	TRBV4-1	TRBD1	CASSQIQGAIPEQFF	TGCGCCAGCAGCCAAATTCAGGGGGCGATCCCTGAGCAGTTCTTC
TRBJ2-7	NA	TRBV18	NA	CASSPGLRQISYEQYF	TGTGCCAGCTCACCGGGACTGCGGCAGATTTCCTACGAGCAGTACTTC
TRBJ2-2	NA	TRBV18	NA	CASSPALANTGELFF	TGTGCCAGCTCACCGGCCTTGGCGAACACCGGGGAGCTGTTTTTT
TRBJ1-1	NA	TRBV15	TRBD1	CATSDKTGGYTEAFF	TGTGCCACCAGCGACAAGACAGGGGGCTATACTGAAGCTTTCTTT
TRBJ1-5	NA	TRBV7-2	TRBD1	CASSSQGTRNQPQHF	TGTGCCAGCAGCTCACAGGGGACCCGCAATCAGCCCCAGCATTTT
TRBJ2-7	NA	TRBV6-1	TRBD2	CASSVQGILAGVSYEQYF	TGTGCCAGCAGTGTACAGGGGATACTAGCGGGGGTTTCCTACGAGCAGTACTTC
TRBJ2-7	NA	TRBV11-2	TRBD2	CASSFSGGADSEQYF	TGTGCCAGCAGCTTTAGCGGGGGGGCCGACTCCGAGCAGTACTTC
TRBJ1-5	NA	TRBV6-6	NA	CASSYLQTYSNQPQHF	TGTGCCAGCAGTTACTTGCAGACCTATAGCAATCAGCCCCAGCATTTT
TRBJ2-1	once	TRBV7-6	NA	CASSLALVALDEQFF	TGTGCCAGCAGCTTAGCGTTGGTAGCGTTGGATGAGCAGTTCTTC
TRBJ1-4	NA	TRBV18	TRBD1	CASSRQGRVELFF	TGTGCCAGCTCCCGACAGGGTCGGGTGGAACTGTTTTTT
TRBJ2-1	few	TRBV9	NA	CASSVDGQNRNEQFF	TGTGCCAGCAGCGTAGACGGGCAAAACCGCAATGAGCAGTTCTTC
TRBJ2-3	few	TRBV7-2	NA	CASSLGPFPDTQYF	TGTGCCAGCAGCCTCGGCCCATTCCCAGATACGCAGTATTTT
TRBJ2-7	NA	TRBV2	TRBD2	CASEPGLVKYEQYF	TGTGCCAGCGAGCCGGGACTAGTGAAATACGAGCAGTACTTC
TRBJ2-3	once	TRBV7-2	TRBD2	CASSRGLATDTQYF	TGTGCCAGCAGCCGGGGACTAGCCACAGATACGCAGTATTTT
TRBJ1-5	few	TRBV9	NA	CASSGGDYSNQPQHF	TGTGCCAGCAGTGGGGGGGACTATAGCAATCAGCCCCAGCATTTT
TRBJ2-5	NA	TRBV24-1	NA	CATSDPRGGGETQYF	TGTGCCACCAGTGATCCTAGAGGGGGTGGAGAGACCCAGTACTTC
TRBJ2-6	once	TRBV2	NA	CASRAGIGSGANVLTF	TGTGCCAGCAGGGCGGGGATTGGATCTGGGGCCAACGTCCTGACTTTC
TRBJ1-3	few	TRBV6-5	NA	CASMGSHHGNTIYF	TGTGCCAGCATGGGCTCGCACCATGGAAACACCATATATTTT
TRBJ2-3	NA	TRBV27	TRBD1	CASRPGTGLSTDTQYF	TGTGCCAGCAGACCTGGGACAGGGCTGAGCACAGATACGCAGTATTTT
TRBJ2-3	NA	TRBV7-2	TRBD2	CASSLTSGGGISTDTQYF	TGTGCCAGCAGTTTGACTAGCGGGGGCGGCATTAGCACAGATACGCAGTATTTT
TRBJ2-3	NA	TRBV2	TRBD1	CASKNRDRATDTQYF	TGTGCCAGCAAGAACCGGGACAGGGCCACAGATACGCAGTATTTT
TRBJ2-7	NA	TRBV7-9	NA	CASSQDLIYYEQYF	TGTGCCAGCAGCCAAGATTTGATTTACTACGAGCAGTACTTC
TRBJ1-3	NA	TRBV29-1	NA	CSVVADSGNTIYF	TGCAGCGTTGTAGCCGACTCTGGAAACACCATATATTTT
TRBJ2-5	NA	TRBV6-2/TRBV6-3	NA	CASSPGSGTSQETQYF	TGTGCCAGCAGCCCGGGGTCGGGGACCTCGCAAGAGACCCAGTACTTC
TRBJ1-1	NA	TRBV7-2	NA	CASSLSQYTEAFF	TGTGCCAGCAGCTTATCGCAATACACTGAAGCTTTCTTT
TRBJ1-2	large	TRBV24-1	TRBD1	CATSLSGQSIYGYTF	TGTGCCACCAGCCTCTCGGGACAGTCGATCTATGGCTACACCTTC
TRBJ2-1	NA	TRBV19	NA	CASSIDKSIPQFF	TGTGCCAGTAGTATAGATAAGAGTATACCGCAGTTCTTC
TRBJ2-5	NA	TRBV2	NA	CASNLVQGQETQYF	TGTGCCAGCAACCTGGTCCAGGGACAAGAGACCCAGTACTTC